The next 9 T cell receptor beta chains were all read from a single sample in a study of a mutant IDH1 vaccine in newly diagnosed glioma. Here immunoSEQ multiplex PCR was the method, and the copy in TCRdb shows in-frame clones only, minus some. The data contain approximately 40,000 clones, roughly 84% of them singletons. No antigen has been identified for these receptors. Time point specified: week 11, during vaccination. Vaccine doses each comprised 300 ug of mutant IDH1 20-mer peptide, with topical imiquimod. This specimen was PBMCs, taken from a glioma patient whose treatment included an IDH1 peptide vaccine. The receptors here all came from a man aged 35 to 55 with glioma.

The chain is built from TRBV2 and TRBJ2-7; either TRBD1 or TRBD2 may fit D (7 bases each). The CDR3 consists of 15 residues. With 6 bases removed from V and 2 bases from J, the gap between germline ends came to 17 bases. The V gene's germline CDR1 is SNHLY and CDR2 FYNNEI. The CDR3, as DNA: TGTGCCAGCAGGGGGGGGACAGAGGTCCCCTACGAGCAGTACTTC. It specifies CASRGGTEVPYEQYF.

The chain uses TRBV11-2 and TRBJ2-5; D remains unclear. This CDR3 region has 13 residues. Per germline, CDR1 SGHAT and CDR2 FQNNGV. Trimming shortened V by 3 bases and J by 0 bases, and 5 bases separated the two germline ends. In nucleotides, the CDR3 is TGTGCCAGCAGCTTCACAGACCAAGAGACCCAGTACTTC. This translates into CASSFTDQETQYF.

This clone was picked up a small number of times. Other DNA sequences within the sample encode an identical CDR3. This chain joins TRBV14 and TRBJ1-2; D remains unclear. There are 12 residues in the CDR3. Germline values: CDR1 SGHDN, CDR2 FVKESK. V was clipped by 2 bases and J by 4 bases, with 5 bases between them. The CDR3 loop is CASSQSAYGYTF. For the CDR3, the DNA is TGTGCCAGCAGCCAAAGTGCCTATGGCTACACCTTC.

This clone occurred once. The gene calls are TRBV5-1 and TRBJ2-7, with a weak D call TRBD1 (5 bases). CDR1 and CDR2 (germline): SGHRS, YFSETQ. This CDR3 is 14 amino acids long. V was cut by 1 base and J by 0 bases, with 8 bases left in between. The CDR3 loop reads CASSLSGPSYEQYF. CDR3 DNA sequence: TGCGCCAGCAGCTTGTCAGGGCCCTCCTACGAGCAGTACTTC.

The J gene is TRBJ2-7, the V gene TRBV21-1; the table calls TRBD2, which could not be checked here. TRBV21-1 is termed a pseudogene. The CDR3 totals 18 residues. CDR3: CASSIHEKAPGGVHEQYF. The CDR3 DNA reads TGTGCCAGCAGCATCCATGAGAAGGCCCCAGGAGGAGTACACGAGCAGTACTTC.

The rearrangement uses TRBV5-1 and TRBJ2-1; a possible D gene is TRBD2 (6 bases). Germline V CDR1 and CDR2: SGHRS, YFSETQ. Trimming cost V 5 bases and J 1 base, with 10 bases left between them. The CDR3 spans 14 residues. CDR3 DNA: TGCGCCAGCAGGACCGGGACTTCCTACAATGAGCAGTTCTTC. Translated: CASRTGTSYNEQFF.

This chain connects TRBV7-9 to TRBJ1-1, with unresolved D. CDR3 length: 15 residues. Per germline, CDR1 SEHNR and CDR2 FQNEAQ (reference sequence). Trimming left V 6 bases short and J 3 bases short, with 17 bases between. The CDR3 DNA is TGTGCCAGCAGTTCCAGAGCGGGCGAGGACACTGAAGCTTTCTTT. It encodes CASSSRAGEDTEAFF.

The CDR3 sequence is CASSFTGGETQYF. In DNA form, the CDR3 reads TGTGCCAGCAGCTTTACAGGGGGGGAGACCCAGTACTTC. V usage is TRBV7-2 and J usage is TRBJ2-5, with 8 bases fitting TRBD1. The CDR3 spans 13 residues. Germline V gene lookup returns CDR1 SGHTA and CDR2 FQGNSA. Losses at the gene ends were 3 bases for V and 5 bases for J; bases not matched to a gene: 2.

J is TRBJ1-3 and V is TRBV5-3, with D hard to call. TRBV5-3 is an ORF, with its function uncertain. V lost 5 bases and J lost 0, with 12 bases in between. The CDR3 covers 15 residues. This chain's CDR3 is CARSPDGNSGNTIYF. The CDR3 DNA sequence: TGTGCCAGAAGTCCTGACGGGAACTCTGGAAACACCATATATTTT.